This T cell receptor (beta chain) stems from a study of T cell repertoires in cytomegalovirus infection. In the study overall: Both CMV infection and a matching HLA type were indicated by public TCR beta signatures.

Looked up from germline, CDR1 is GTSNPN and CDR2 is SVGIG (reference sequence). V dropped 5 bases and J dropped 0 bases, with 9 bases sitting between them. This CDR3 region has 13 residues. This clonotype was seen only a few times. No antigen is known for it. Study-level results: Pooled public TCR beta family frequency picked out CMV carriers with the relevant HLA.

A single record per CDR3 protein comes from TCRdb applying MiXCR to the reads. The repertoire holds some 100,000 distinct CDR3 sequences, with about a quarter as singletons. The genes are TRBV30 and TRBJ2-3; D may be TRBD1 (6 bases). Sequencing was done on a sample of CD8+ T cells from PBMCs. The clonotype was recovered from a human donor in good health (CMV status not recorded). Some clones in this sample may be carry-over from other donors' samples. DNA for the CDR3: TGTGCCTGGGACAGGCGCAGCACAGATACGCAGTATTTT. It encodes CAWDRRSTDTQYF.